Listed below are T cell receptor beta chains from one sample, sequenced in a study of blood T cells in healthy people across ages. MiXCR, run by TCRdb on the 5' RACE reads, gives a single entry per CDR3 protein. The sample yields 600,000 to 1,000,000 distinct CDR3 sequences, nearly 60% seen once. The specimen sequenced was blood. These TCRs come from a man aged 25-45 years in good health. Both conserved end residues are part of each CDR3. A D gene is named only where the DNA matches it firmly. Some rows mark clone size as missing; the rest say once, few, many or name a class of expanded clone.

TRBV6-5,TRBJ2-5,16,-,TRBD2,TGTGCCAGCAGTTACAGCCCTAGCGGGGGAAAAGAGACCCAGTACTTC,CASSYSPSGGKETQYF
TRBV7-8,TRBJ1-1,14,few,-,TGTGCCAGTAGCGCAACCCGGTCGAACACTGAAGCTTTCTTT,CASSATRSNTEAFF
TRBV7-8,TRBJ2-7,11,once,-,TGTGCCAGCACCCAATCGACCGAGCAGTACTTC,CASTQSTEQYF
TRBV4-3,TRBJ2-7,16,-,-,TGCGCCGGCAGCCAAGACTGGGACTCCTTTGGGGGTGAGCAGTACTTC,CAGSQDWDSFGGEQYF
TRBV4-2,TRBJ1-2,14,-,-,TGTGCCAGCAGCCCAAGACAACAGGCCTATGGCTACACCTTC,CASSPRQQAYGYTF
TRBV4-1,TRBJ1-1,15,few,-,TGCGCCAGCAGCCAAGACGATCGCGGGACCACTGAAGCTTTCTTT,CASSQDDRGTTEAFF
TRBV12-3/TRBV12-4,TRBJ1-2,14,-,TRBD1,TGTGCCAGCAGTCCCGGACAGGAATTCTATGGCTACACCTTC,CASSPGQEFYGYTF
TRBV10-3,TRBJ1-2,14,-,TRBD1,TGTGCCATCAGTGAGCGGGACAGTAACTATGGCTACACCTTC,CAISERDSNYGYTF
TRBV7-2,TRBJ2-1,17,-,TRBD1,TGTGCCAGCAGCTCCCTCGGGGTTGGGACAGGGGGCGATGAGCAGTTCTTC,CASSSLGVGTGGDEQFF
TRBV6-2/TRBV6-3,TRBJ2-7,14,-,-,TGTGCCAGCAGTTACCGAGCCTACTCCTACGAGCAGTACTTC,CASSYRAYSYEQYF
TRBV20-1,TRBJ2-5,15,-,-,TGCAGTGCTAGAGATGCCGGCCGCGGAGGGGTGACCCAGTACTTC,CSARDAGRGGVTQYF
TRBV4-2,TRBJ2-1,15,-,-,TGTGCCAGCAGCCGGAATCTAGCGAAAAACAATGAGCAGTTCTTC,CASSRNLAKNNEQFF